A selection of T cell receptor beta chains follows, all from one sample in a study of technical replicates of blood from a few donors. Assay used: immunoSEQ multiplex PCR; TCRdb lists only in-frame clones, some missing. The sample lists around 69,000 clones; approximately 96% were seen once. The specimen was T cells isolated from PBMCs. The source is a human donor in good health. Both conserved end residues are part of each CDR3. The order of the fields is clone size, D gene, J gene, V gene, CDR3 protein, CDR3 DNA. A D gene is named only where the DNA matches it firmly. The listing skips clone size in some rows; elsewhere it reads once, few, many or a size class.

clone_size: -; d_call: -; j_call: TRBJ1-2; v_call: TRBV2; cdr3_aa: CASSESDSYYGYTF; cdr3_nt: TGTGCCAGCAGTGAATCCGACAGCTACTATGGCTACACCTTC
clone_size: -; d_call: -; j_call: TRBJ2-5; v_call: TRBV12-2; cdr3_aa: CASRSLTGTSKETQYF; cdr3_nt: TGTGCAAGTCGCTCCCTCACCGGGACTAGCAAAGAGACCCAGTACTTC
clone_size: -; d_call: -; j_call: TRBJ2-1; v_call: TRBV6-1; cdr3_aa: CASGAGDYNEQFF; cdr3_nt: TGTGCCTCAGGGGCAGGGGACTACAATGAGCAGTTCTTC
clone_size: once; d_call: -; j_call: TRBJ1-2; v_call: TRBV11-3; cdr3_aa: CASSSGEGGYTF; cdr3_nt: TGTGCCAGCAGCTCAGGGGAGGGAGGCTACACCTTC
clone_size: -; d_call: -; j_call: TRBJ2-1; v_call: TRBV9; cdr3_aa: CASSVKPGLLIYNEQFF; cdr3_nt: TGTGCCAGCAGCGTTAAGCCGGGACTCTTGATCTACAATGAGCAGTTCTTC
clone_size: once; d_call: -; j_call: TRBJ2-3; v_call: TRBV18; cdr3_aa: CASSPPGTDTQYF; cdr3_nt: TGTGCCAGCTCACCACCCGGCACAGATACGCAGTATTTT
clone_size: -; d_call: -; j_call: TRBJ2-4; v_call: TRBV25-1; cdr3_aa: CASSEYGGTGSLNIQYF; cdr3_nt: TGTGCCAGCAGTGAATACGGAGGGACGGGGTCTTTAAACATTCAGTACTTC
clone_size: -; d_call: TRBD1; j_call: TRBJ2-7; v_call: TRBV7-3; cdr3_aa: CASSLTGTGIYEQYF; cdr3_nt: TGTGCCAGCAGCCTTACCGGGACAGGGATCTACGAGCAGTACTTC
clone_size: few; d_call: -; j_call: TRBJ1-6; v_call: TRBV14; cdr3_aa: CASSQERGFGSPLHF; cdr3_nt: TGTGCCAGCAGCCAAGAACGGGGTTTTGGTTCACCCCTCCACTTT
clone_size: -; d_call: TRBD1; j_call: TRBJ1-1; v_call: TRBV5-1; cdr3_aa: CASSPVPGQYLNTEAFF; cdr3_nt: TGCGCCAGCAGCCCTGTCCCGGGACAGTATTTGAACACTGAAGCTTTCTTT
clone_size: -; d_call: TRBD1; j_call: TRBJ1-2; v_call: TRBV5-1; cdr3_aa: CASSSGDRGHGGYTF; cdr3_nt: TGCGCCAGCAGCTCCGGGGACAGGGGGCATGGTGGCTACACCTTC
clone_size: -; d_call: TRBD1; j_call: TRBJ1-6; v_call: TRBV27; cdr3_aa: CASKPGQGTQSLHF; cdr3_nt: TGTGCCAGCAAACCGGGACAGGGAACCCAGTCCCTCCACTTT
clone_size: -; d_call: TRBD1; j_call: TRBJ1-2; v_call: TRBV9; cdr3_aa: CASSGQGASYTF; cdr3_nt: TGTGCCAGCAGCGGACAGGGGGCGAGCTACACCTTC
clone_size: once; d_call: TRBD1; j_call: TRBJ2-5; v_call: TRBV6-1; cdr3_aa: CASSATGMQETQYF; cdr3_nt: TGTGCCAGCAGTGCGACAGGGATGCAAGAGACCCAGTACTTC
clone_size: -; d_call: -; j_call: TRBJ1-1; v_call: TRBV6-1; cdr3_aa: CASRESPGGEAFF; cdr3_nt: TGTGCCAGCAGAGAATCCCCCGGAGGCGAAGCTTTCTTT
clone_size: -; d_call: -; j_call: TRBJ2-3; v_call: TRBV10-3; cdr3_aa: CAISEPQRVRDTQYF; cdr3_nt: TGTGCCATCAGTGAGCCGCAGCGGGTAAGAGATACGCAGTATTTT
clone_size: -; d_call: TRBD1; j_call: TRBJ1-4; v_call: TRBV28; cdr3_aa: CASSSAGGHEKLFF; cdr3_nt: TGTGCCAGCAGTTCTGCAGGGGGACATGAAAAACTGTTTTTT
clone_size: -; d_call: -; j_call: TRBJ1-4; v_call: TRBV6-1; cdr3_aa: CASSESGANEKLFF; cdr3_nt: TGTGCCAGCAGTGAGTCCGGGGCTAATGAAAAACTGTTTTTT
clone_size: -; d_call: TRBD1; j_call: TRBJ2-7; v_call: TRBV5-1; cdr3_aa: CASSLAGTFTGGDPYEQYF; cdr3_nt: TGCGCCAGCAGCTTGGCTGGAACGTTTACAGGGGGAGACCCCTACGAGCAGTACTTC
clone_size: -; d_call: TRBD1; j_call: TRBJ1-1; v_call: TRBV5-1; cdr3_aa: CASSFTGDDTEAFF; cdr3_nt: TGCGCCAGCAGCTTCACAGGGGACGACACTGAAGCTTTCTTT
clone_size: -; d_call: -; j_call: TRBJ2-5; v_call: TRBV19; cdr3_aa: CASSMNPGRETQYF; cdr3_nt: TGTGCCAGTAGTATGAACCCAGGGAGGGAGACCCAGTACTTC
clone_size: -; d_call: -; j_call: TRBJ1-2; v_call: TRBV7-2; cdr3_aa: CASSLYRSNNYGYTF; cdr3_nt: TGTGCCAGCAGCCTTTACAGGTCCAATAACTATGGCTACACCTTC
clone_size: -; d_call: -; j_call: TRBJ2-3; v_call: TRBV19; cdr3_aa: CASSVGGGRGPTDTQYF; cdr3_nt: TGTGCCAGTAGTGTCGGAGGGGGTAGGGGGCCCACAGATACGCAGTATTTT
clone_size: -; d_call: TRBD1; j_call: TRBJ2-7; v_call: TRBV19; cdr3_aa: CASRLTGGSYEQYF; cdr3_nt: TGTGCCAGTCGCCTCACAGGGGGCTCCTACGAGCAGTACTTC
clone_size: -; d_call: -; j_call: TRBJ2-5; v_call: TRBV6-1; cdr3_aa: CASSDVGGRQETQYF; cdr3_nt: TGTGCCAGCAGTGACGTGGGGGGGCGCCAAGAGACCCAGTACTTC
clone_size: -; d_call: -; j_call: TRBJ1-5; v_call: TRBV2; cdr3_aa: CASRMGPAQPQHF; cdr3_nt: TGTGCCAGCAGGATGGGGCCGGCTCAGCCCCAGCATTTT
clone_size: -; d_call: -; j_call: TRBJ1-3; v_call: TRBV25-1; cdr3_aa: CATIGGSYGNTIYF; cdr3_nt: TGTGCCACCATAGGGGGATCATACGGAAACACCATATATTTT
clone_size: -; d_call: -; j_call: TRBJ2-5; v_call: TRBV19; cdr3_aa: CASSIQREETQYF; cdr3_nt: TGTGCCAGTAGTATCCAGCGGGAAGAGACCCAGTACTTC
clone_size: once; d_call: TRBD1; j_call: TRBJ1-5; v_call: TRBV4-1; cdr3_aa: CASSQRTGGSNQPQHF; cdr3_nt: TGCGCCAGCAGCCAACGGACAGGGGGTAGCAATCAGCCCCAGCATTTT
clone_size: once; d_call: TRBD1; j_call: TRBJ2-7; v_call: TRBV5-1; cdr3_aa: CASSLGTGVYEQYF; cdr3_nt: TGCGCCAGCAGCTTGGGCACAGGGGTTTACGAGCAGTACTTC
clone_size: -; d_call: TRBD1; j_call: TRBJ2-3; v_call: TRBV29-1; cdr3_aa: CSVDRGQGKTDTQYF; cdr3_nt: TGCAGCGTTGACCGGGGACAGGGGAAAACAGATACGCAGTATTTT
clone_size: -; d_call: TRBD1; j_call: TRBJ1-5; v_call: TRBV4-1; cdr3_aa: CASSQAYRGDQPQHF; cdr3_nt: TGCGCCAGCAGCCAAGCCTACAGGGGGGATCAGCCCCAGCATTTT
clone_size: -; d_call: TRBD1; j_call: TRBJ2-3; v_call: TRBV28; cdr3_aa: CASSVPGTGEVDTQYF; cdr3_nt: TGTGCCAGCAGTGTACCCGGGACAGGGGAAGTCGATACGCAGTATTTT
clone_size: -; d_call: -; j_call: TRBJ1-1; v_call: TRBV14; cdr3_aa: CASSQFRAENTEAFF; cdr3_nt: TGTGCCAGCAGCCAATTCAGGGCAGAGAACACTGAAGCTTTCTTT
clone_size: -; d_call: TRBD2; j_call: TRBJ2-5; v_call: TRBV9; cdr3_aa: CASSESWGGMQETQYF; cdr3_nt: TGTGCCAGCAGCGAATCCTGGGGGGGGATGCAAGAGACCCAGTACTTC
clone_size: -; d_call: -; j_call: TRBJ1-2; v_call: TRBV27; cdr3_aa: CASSLTGNHYGYTF; cdr3_nt: TGTGCCAGCAGTCTTACAGGGAACCACTATGGCTACACCTTC
clone_size: -; d_call: -; j_call: TRBJ2-7; v_call: TRBV5-4; cdr3_aa: CASSIPGAGSYEQYF; cdr3_nt: TGTGCCAGCAGCATCCCAGGGGCAGGATCCTACGAGCAGTACTTC
clone_size: -; d_call: -; j_call: TRBJ1-2; v_call: TRBV5-1; cdr3_aa: CASSLALADYGYTF; cdr3_nt: TGCGCCAGCAGCTTGGCTTTGGCCGACTATGGCTACACCTTC
clone_size: -; d_call: -; j_call: TRBJ2-1; v_call: TRBV6-1; cdr3_aa: CASSEPRGRGARYNEQFF; cdr3_nt: TGTGCCAGCAGTGAACCCCGAGGTAGGGGCGCCCGCTACAATGAGCAGTTCTTC
clone_size: -; d_call: TRBD1; j_call: TRBJ2-5; v_call: TRBV18; cdr3_aa: CASSPLDRGPKETQYF; cdr3_nt: TGTGCCAGCTCACCCCTGGACAGGGGCCCTAAAGAGACCCAGTACTTC
clone_size: -; d_call: -; j_call: TRBJ2-7; v_call: TRBV6-5; cdr3_aa: CASSRRGRSSYEQYF; cdr3_nt: TGTGCCAGCAGTCGCCGGGGGAGGAGCTCCTACGAGCAGTACTTC
clone_size: -; d_call: -; j_call: TRBJ1-1; v_call: TRBV6-1; cdr3_aa: CASSETGNTEAFF; cdr3_nt: TGTGCCAGCAGTGAGACAGGGAACACTGAAGCTTTCTTT
clone_size: -; d_call: -; j_call: TRBJ1-1; v_call: TRBV5-6; cdr3_aa: CASSLRGRTEAFF; cdr3_nt: TGTGCCAGCAGCTTAAGAGGTAGAACTGAAGCTTTCTTT
clone_size: -; d_call: TRBD1; j_call: TRBJ1-4; v_call: TRBV27; cdr3_aa: CASSVGQGYGLFF; cdr3_nt: TGTGCCAGCAGTGTTGGACAGGGGTACGGGCTGTTTTTT
clone_size: -; d_call: TRBD1; j_call: TRBJ2-1; v_call: TRBV10-2; cdr3_aa: CASTLTGDNGEQFF; cdr3_nt: TGCGCCAGCACTTTAACAGGGGATAATGGAGAGCAGTTCTTC
clone_size: -; d_call: TRBD2; j_call: TRBJ2-3; v_call: TRBV10-3; cdr3_aa: CAISARSSGVQDTQYF; cdr3_nt: TGTGCCATCAGTGCGCGGTCTAGCGGGGTACAAGATACGCAGTATTTT
clone_size: once; d_call: -; j_call: TRBJ1-3; v_call: TRBV27; cdr3_aa: CASSLAASSGNTIYF; cdr3_nt: TGTGCCAGCAGTTTGGCGGCGAGCTCTGGAAACACCATATATTTT
clone_size: -; d_call: TRBD2; j_call: TRBJ2-3; v_call: TRBV11-2; cdr3_aa: CASSLDGLAGSTDTQYF; cdr3_nt: TGTGCCAGCAGCTTAGATGGGCTAGCGGGTAGTACAGATACGCAGTATTTT
clone_size: -; d_call: -; j_call: TRBJ1-4; v_call: TRBV4-1; cdr3_aa: CASRQTGEEKLFF; cdr3_nt: TGCGCCAGCAGACAAACCGGGGAGGAAAAACTGTTTTTT
clone_size: -; d_call: -; j_call: TRBJ2-7; v_call: TRBV28; cdr3_aa: CASTITGYEQYF; cdr3_nt: TGTGCCAGCACCATTACAGGCTACGAGCAGTACTTC
clone_size: -; d_call: TRBD2; j_call: TRBJ2-7; v_call: TRBV11-2; cdr3_aa: CASSLLAGAYEQYF; cdr3_nt: TGTGCCAGCAGCTTATTAGCGGGAGCCTACGAGCAGTACTTC
clone_size: -; d_call: TRBD1; j_call: TRBJ1-3; v_call: TRBV28; cdr3_aa: CASRHGTAGNTIYF; cdr3_nt: TGTGCCAGCAGGCACGGGACAGCTGGAAACACCATATATTTT